These 25 T cell receptor beta chains originate from one sample sequenced in a study of shared clonotypes between healthy human individuals. The data were produced by immunoSEQ multiplex PCR, yet TCRdb's version contains in-frame clones alone and is incomplete. The sample has hundreds of thousands of clones; around 96% are singletons. Naive-designated CD8 cells lacked CD45RO, were positively enriched for CCR7, and omitted terminally differentiated effector memory CD45RA+ cells. Sample: naive CD8+ T cells sorted from blood. These TCRs come from a woman in her twenties or thirties in good health.

This sequence joins TRBV5-4 and TRBJ2-7; 14 bases fit TRBD2. CDR3 length equals 19 residues. J gave up 5 bases and V 0 bases, and 13 bases lay outside the gene matches. Germline-derived CDR1 and CDR2 are SGHNT and YYREEE (reference sequence). CDR3 bases: TGTGCCAGCAGCTTGGCCATACGACTAGCGGGAGGGCCTGGGAACGAGCAGTACTTC. It codes for CASSLAIRLAGGPGNEQYF. Supplemented by reference TRBV5-4 and TRBJ2-7, the full variable domain reads ETGVTQSPTHLIKTRGQQVTLRCSSQSGHNTVSWYQQALGQGPQFIFQYYREEENGRGNFPPRFSGLQFPNYSSELNVNALELDDSALYLCASSLAIRLAGGPGNEQYFGPGTRLTVT.

J is TRBJ2-5 and V is TRBV28; 9 bases map to TRBD2. J lost 0 bases, V lost 1 base, and 3 bases had no gene match. Germline loops: CDR1 MDHEN, CDR2 SYDVKM. The length of the CDR3 is 16 residues. In DNA, the CDR3 is TGTGCCAGCAGTTTATCAAGACTAGCGGACCAAGAGACCCAGTACTTC. It encodes CASSLSRLADQETQYF.

The V call is TRBV6-5, the J call TRBJ2-7, with TRBD1 matching 7 bases. Germline V lookup: CDR1 MNHEY, CDR2 SVGAGI. The CDR3 runs to 15 residues. V was pared by 6 bases and J by 3 bases, with 11 bases of the junction left unmatched. The CDR3 DNA reads as TGTGCCAGCAGACCAGGACAGGCCTTTTACTACGAGCAGTACTTC. Protein product: CASRPGQAFYYEQYF.

This sequence joins TRBV6-5 and TRBJ2-2; 11 bases fit TRBD2. The CDR3 has 15 residues. Trimming removed 5 bases from V and 5 bases from J; junction bases left unmatched: 4. CDR1 is MNHEY, CDR2 SVGAGI, per germline. CDR3 residues: CASSTSGSMTGELFF. DNA for the CDR3: TGTGCCAGCAGTACTAGCGGGAGCATGACCGGGGAGCTGTTTTTT.

The chain employs TRBV28 and TRBJ2-5; no reliable D call. The V end lost 8 bases, the J end lost 1 base, and 14 bases lay between the germline ends. The CDR3 contains 14 residues. CDR1 and CDR2 from the germline V gene are MDHEN and SYDVKM. CDR3 in amino acids: CASGSGVFQETQYF. Written as DNA, the CDR3 is TGTGCCAGCGGGTCTGGGGTTTTCCAAGAGACCCAGTACTTC.

This chain links TRBV28 with TRBJ2-7, with unresolved D. Germline V gene data show CDR1 as MDHEN and CDR2 as SYDVKM. The CDR3 is made up of 16 amino acids. The V and J ends lost 4 bases and 0 bases respectively, with 16 bases between them. The CDR3 reads CASSSMLEDSSYEQYF. In DNA, the CDR3 is TGTGCCAGCAGTTCAATGTTAGAAGATAGCTCCTACGAGCAGTACTTC.

Note on this clone: Other DNA variants within this sample encode the same CDR3. J is TRBJ2-7 and V is TRBV28; TRBD2 matches 8 bases. Germline CDR1 MDHEN, CDR2 SYDVKM. Unmatched junction bases numbered 2, after V lost 6 bases and J lost 4 bases. The CDR3 is 12 amino acids. CDR3 DNA: TGTGCCAGCAGAGGACTAGCTTACGAGCAGTACTTC. Residues: CASRGLAYEQYF.

The chain links TRBV4-1 to TRBJ2-4; 7 nucleotides match TRBD2. The CDR3 has 18 residues. V lost 0 bases and J lost 0; bases outside the gene matches: 8. Germline CDR1 is MGHRA and CDR2 is YSYEKL. Here the CDR3 reads CASSQDGVAGVAKNIQYF. The CDR3 nucleotides are TGCGCCAGCAGCCAAGATGGGGTGGCGGGAGTAGCCAAAAACATTCAGTACTTC.

This clone showed up just once. The chain uses TRBV5-6 and TRBJ2-1; 9 nucleotides align to TRBD2. Germline V gene data show CDR1 as SGHDT and CDR2 as YYEEEE. The CDR3 loop spans 15 amino acids. V was clipped by 0 bases and J by 15 bases; unmatched bases: 13. CDR3 amino acids: CASSLATREGSQVFF. The CDR3 nucleotides read TGTGCCAGCAGCTTGGCCACGCGGGAGGGCAGCCAGGTGTTCTTC.

The chain uses TRBV15 and TRBJ1-5, with D possibly TRBD1 on 6 matching bases. Trimming took off 5 bases at V and 3 bases at J, with 14 bases between the two ends. This CDR3 comprises 15 residues. Per the germline V gene, CDR1 is LNHNV and CDR2 is YYDKDF (reference sequence). The CDR3 sequence is CATSDVGAPNQPQHF. CDR3 DNA sequence: TGTGCCACCAGCGATGTGGGGGCCCCCAATCAGCCCCAGCATTTT.

The genes are TRBV10-3 and TRBJ2-2; 8 bases match TRBD1. Germline CDR1 and CDR2: ENHRY and SYGVKD. V lost 7 bases, J lost 6 bases, and 13 bases stayed unmatched. CDR3 size: 16 residues. CDR3 region: CAIKRGRTGSAGELFF. CDR3 nucleotide sequence: TGTGCCATCAAAAGAGGAAGGACAGGGTCGGCCGGGGAGCTGTTTTTT.

On this clone: This CDR3 is also generated by other DNA sequences in the sample. The V gene is TRBV28, the J gene TRBJ2-7; tentative D call: TRBD2 (5 bases). The CDR3 contains 12 residues. The germline gives CDR1 MDHEN, CDR2 SYDVKM. V was clipped by 2 bases and J by 4 bases, with 6 bases between them. The CDR3 region has the DNA TGTGCCAGCAGTTTACGGAGGTACGAGCAGTACTTC. Amino acids: CASSLRRYEQYF.

The chain carries TRBV19 and TRBJ2-1, with 7 positions matching TRBD2. The CDR3 length is 15 residues. Trimming cost V 4 bases and J 8 bases; bases outside gene matches: 11. Germline-derived CDR1 and CDR2 are LNHDA and SQIVND (reference sequence). The CDR3 DNA reads as TGTGCCAGTAGTAGGCTCGGGGAGGGCCCAGATGAGCAGTTCTTC. Translation gives CASSRLGEGPDEQFF.

The chain recombines TRBV6-1 with TRBJ1-1, with TRBD1 identical over 8 bases. Germline-derived CDR1 and CDR2 are MNHNS and SASEGT. The CDR3 extends over 13 amino acids. The J segment lost 5 bases and the V segment lost 2 bases, leaving 1 base of the junction unmatched. This CDR3 is CASSEQGATEAFF. The DNA of the CDR3 is TGTGCCAGCAGTGAACAGGGGGCTACTGAAGCTTTCTTT.

The gene calls are TRBV6-5 and TRBJ1-2; the D is unclear. Trimming took 8 bases from V and 4 from J, leaving 20 bases between them. This CDR3 spans 15 amino acids. The germline gives CDR1 MNHEY, CDR2 SVGAGI. CDR3 loop: CASRYGGPSAYGYTF. The DNA for the CDR3 is TGTGCCAGCCGCTATGGCGGGCCTAGTGCCTATGGCTACACCTTC.

This clone came up once. The chain has TRBV14 and TRBJ2-1, with D perhaps matching TRBD1 (6 bases). This CDR3 contains 17 residues. Germline CDR1 reads SGHDN; CDR2 reads FVKESK. V dropped 4 bases and J dropped 0 bases, with 16 bases sitting between them. In DNA, the CDR3 is TGTGCCAGCAGCCCCGGGGCAGGGGTCATCTCCTACAATGAGCAGTTCTTC. Encoded protein: CASSPGAGVISYNEQFF.

About this clone: At the DNA level, this CDR3 is encoded by other sequences in the same sample as well. The chain employs TRBV7-9 and TRBJ2-7; D call uncertain. The CDR3 totals 13 residues. Trimming removed 3 bases at V and 3 bases at J, with 9 bases between. CDR1 is SEHNR, CDR2 FQNEAQ, per germline (reference sequence). CDR3 bases: TGTGCCAGCAGCTTCGGACCGAGCTACGAGCAGTACTTC. Residues: CASSFGPSYEQYF.

The CDR3 region has the DNA TGTGCCAGCAGTTTTGGGGGGGGAAACCATCAGCCCCAGCATTTT. Its translation: CASSFGGGNHQPQHF. The chain recombines TRBV28 with TRBJ1-5, with a possible D match to TRBD1 (5 bases). Germline values: CDR1 MDHEN, CDR2 SYDVKM. With 3 bases removed from V and 5 bases from J, the gap between germline ends came to 14 bases. The CDR3 has 15 residues.

V usage is TRBV5-4 and J usage is TRBJ2-1; D might be TRBD2 (5 bases). V was shortened by 5 bases and J by 4 bases, with 7 bases between the two germline ends. From germline, CDR1 is SGHNT and CDR2 YYREEE (reference sequence). The CDR3 is made up of 12 amino acids. The CDR3 region has the DNA TGTGCCAGCAGAGAGGGATACAATGAGCAGTTCTTC. This sequence encodes CASREGYNEQFF.

The chain is built from TRBV7-9 and TRBJ1-1, with TRBD1 identical over 7 bases. V trimming: 5 bases; J trimming: 3 bases; junction bases outside the gene matches: 9. CDR3 size: 15 residues. Germline V gene data show CDR1 as SEHNR and CDR2 as FQNEAQ (reference sequence). The CDR3 protein is CASSAKTGAHTEAFF. The CDR3 coding sequence is TGTGCCAGCAGCGCCAAAACAGGGGCGCACACTGAAGCTTTCTTT.

The rearrangement links TRBV9 to TRBJ2-5; maybe TRBD1 (6 bases). CDR3 size: 18 residues. Looked up from germline, CDR1 is SGDLS and CDR2 is YYNGEE. Between the trimmed V and J ends, which lost 4 bases and 0 bases, there was a span of 22 bases. CDR3 protein: CASSPRGLDRDNQETQYF. The CDR3 bases are TGTGCCAGCAGCCCCCGAGGCCTAGACCGGGACAACCAAGAGACCCAGTACTTC. Variable domain in full (rest from reference TRBV9 and TRBJ2-5): DSGVTQTPKHLITATGQRVTLRCSPRSGDLSVYWYQQSLDQGLQFLIQYYNGEERAKGNILERFSAQQFPDLHSELNLSSLELGDSALYFCASSPRGLDRDNQETQYFGPGTRLLVL.

Regarding this clone: This specimen includes other DNA sequences encoding the same CDR3. The rearrangement uses TRBV28 and TRBJ1-5; 7 nucleotides agree with TRBD1. The CDR3 contains 14 residues. Germline lookup yields CDR1 MDHEN and CDR2 SYDVKM. V gave up 2 bases and J gave up 5 bases; unmatched junction bases: 3. The CDR3 sequence: CASSLRQGDQPQHF. Here the CDR3 DNA reads TGTGCCAGCAGTTTAAGACAGGGTGATCAGCCCCAGCATTTT. The full variable domain, in which reference TRBV28 and TRBJ1-5 provide the parts outside the CDR3, is DVKVTQSSRYLVKRTGEKVFLECVQDMDHENMFWYRQDPGLGLRLIYFSYDVKMKEKGDIPEGYSVSREKKERFSLILESASTNQTSMYLCASSLRQGDQPQHFGDGTRLSIL.

This clone was seen only once. This rearrangement joins TRBV9 to TRBJ2-3; possibly TRBD1 for D (5 bases). This CDR3 is 17 amino acids long. Deletions cut 3 bases from V and 3 bases from J, with 20 bases between. The germline CDR1 and CDR2 sequences are SGDLS and YYNGEE. Here the CDR3 DNA reads TGTGCCAGCAGCGCCAGACATCAGGGTCTTTGGACAGATACGCAGTATTTT. This sequence encodes CASSARHQGLWTDTQYF.

V and J are TRBV28 and TRBJ1-5; no firm D call. This CDR3 is 14 amino acids long. V was cut by 1 base and J by 6 bases, with 10 bases left in between. Germline V gene sequence: CDR1 MDHEN, CDR2 SYDVKM. CDR3 loop: CASSLLNSGQPQHF. The CDR3 DNA is TGTGCCAGCAGTTTATTGAACTCAGGTCAGCCCCAGCATTTT.

This clone was found once. Other DNA sequences in this sample translate to the same CDR3. This rearrangement joins TRBV27 to TRBJ2-2; TRBD1 might be the D (5 bases). Germline values: CDR1 MNHEY, CDR2 SMNVEV (reference sequence). The CDR3 extends over 13 amino acids. V was trimmed by 5 bases and J by 5 bases, leaving 9 bases between them. As DNA, the CDR3 is TGTGCCAGCAGTCCCCAGGGTACCGGGGAGCTGTTTTTT. Protein: CASSPQGTGELFF.